This record covers a single TCR beta chain. This record comes from a study of PD-L1 blockade in urothelial cancer. As for the study in general: About 90% of the roughly 30 patients comprised males who had bladder-origin urothelial cancer.

Assay used: immunoSEQ multiplex PCR; TCRdb lists only in-frame clones, some missing. The sample includes 70,000 to 75,000 clones, 84% of them seen just once. The CDR3 is 13 amino acids. The V end was cut by 2 bases, the J end by 2 bases, with 7 bases between. The germline V gene encodes CDR1 SGHAT and CDR2 FQNNGV. Described time point: pretreatment peripheral blood. The V gene is TRBV11-2, the J gene TRBJ2-7; unclear D gene. This sequence originates from a woman in her seventies with urothelial cancer. Source: PBMCs, taken around atezolizumab (anti-PD-L1) treatment. The CDR3 sequence is CASSLTLAYEQYF. The CDR3 nucleotides are TGTGCCAGCAGCTTAACGCTAGCCTACGAGCAGTACTTC.